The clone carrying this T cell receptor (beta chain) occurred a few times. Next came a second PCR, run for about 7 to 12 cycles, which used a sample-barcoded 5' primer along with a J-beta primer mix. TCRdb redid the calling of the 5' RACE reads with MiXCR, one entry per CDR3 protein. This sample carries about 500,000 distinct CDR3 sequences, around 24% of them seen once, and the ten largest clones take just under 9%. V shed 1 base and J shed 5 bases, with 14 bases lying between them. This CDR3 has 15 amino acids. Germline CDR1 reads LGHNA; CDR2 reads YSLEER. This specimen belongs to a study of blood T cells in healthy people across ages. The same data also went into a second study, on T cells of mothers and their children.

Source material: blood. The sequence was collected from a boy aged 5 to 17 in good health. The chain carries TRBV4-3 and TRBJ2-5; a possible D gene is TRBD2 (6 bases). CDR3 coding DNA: TGCGCCAGCAGCCAAGTCGGCGGGGCGCGCGAGACCCAGTACTTC. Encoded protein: CASSQVGGARETQYF.